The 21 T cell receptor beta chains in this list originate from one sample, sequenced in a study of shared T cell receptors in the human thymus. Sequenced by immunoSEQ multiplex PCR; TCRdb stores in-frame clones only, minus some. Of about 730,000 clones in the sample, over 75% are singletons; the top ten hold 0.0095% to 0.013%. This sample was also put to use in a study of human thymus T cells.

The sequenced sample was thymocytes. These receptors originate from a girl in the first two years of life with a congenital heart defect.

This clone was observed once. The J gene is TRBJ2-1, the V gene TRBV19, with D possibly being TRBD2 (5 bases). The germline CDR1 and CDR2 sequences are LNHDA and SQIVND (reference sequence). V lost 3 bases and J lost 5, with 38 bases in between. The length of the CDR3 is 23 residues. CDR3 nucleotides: TGTGCCAGTAGTATCGTTCCCCGGACTTCCGACCACCCCCAATTTAAAAAAAACAATGAGCAGTTCTTC. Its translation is CASSIVPRTSDHPQFKKNNEQFF.

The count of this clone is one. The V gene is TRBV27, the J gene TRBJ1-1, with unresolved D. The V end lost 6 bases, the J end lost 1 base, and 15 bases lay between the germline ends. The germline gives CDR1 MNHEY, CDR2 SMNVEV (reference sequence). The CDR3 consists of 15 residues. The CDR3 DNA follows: TGTGCCAGCAGACTGGTCCGAGGGCCGAACACTGAAGCTTTCTTT. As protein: CASRLVRGPNTEAFF.

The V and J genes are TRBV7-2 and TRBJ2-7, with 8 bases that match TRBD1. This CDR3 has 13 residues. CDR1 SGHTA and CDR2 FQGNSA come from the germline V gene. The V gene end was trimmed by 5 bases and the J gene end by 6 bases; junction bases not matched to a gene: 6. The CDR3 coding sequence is TGTGCCAGCAGCACCGGACAGGGAAGCGAGCAGTACTTC. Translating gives CASSTGQGSEQYF. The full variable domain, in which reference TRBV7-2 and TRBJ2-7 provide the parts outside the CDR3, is GAGVSQSPSNKVTEKGKDVELRCDPISGHTALYWYRQSLGQGLEFLIYFQGNSAPDKSGLPSDRFSAERTGGSVSTLTIQRTQQEDSAVYLCASSTGQGSEQYFGPGTRLTVT.

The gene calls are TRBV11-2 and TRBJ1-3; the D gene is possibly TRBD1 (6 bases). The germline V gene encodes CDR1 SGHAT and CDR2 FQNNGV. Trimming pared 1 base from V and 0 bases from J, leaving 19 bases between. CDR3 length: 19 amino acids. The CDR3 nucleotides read TGTGCCAGCAGCTTAGGTTCGGTCTACAGGGAACCCTCTGGAAACACCATATATTTT. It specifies CASSLGSVYREPSGNTIYF.

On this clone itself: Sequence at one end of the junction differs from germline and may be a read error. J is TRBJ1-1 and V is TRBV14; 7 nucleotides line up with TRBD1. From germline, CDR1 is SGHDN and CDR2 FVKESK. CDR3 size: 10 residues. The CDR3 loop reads CTTGKTEAFF. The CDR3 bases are TGCACGACAGGGAAGACTGAAGCTTTCTTT. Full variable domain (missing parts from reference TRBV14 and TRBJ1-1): EAGVTQFPSHSVIEKGQTVTLRCDPISGHDNLYWYRRVMGKEIKFLLHFVKESKQDESGMPNNRFLAERTGGTYSTLKVQPAELEDSGVYFCTTGKTEAFFGQGTRLTVV.

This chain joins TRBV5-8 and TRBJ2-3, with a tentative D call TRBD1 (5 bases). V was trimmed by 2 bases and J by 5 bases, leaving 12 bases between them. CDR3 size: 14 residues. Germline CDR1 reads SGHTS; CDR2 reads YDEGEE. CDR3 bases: TGTGCCAGCAGCTTCTCCAGGGTAGGAGATACGCAGTATTTT. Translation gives CASSFSRVGDTQYF.

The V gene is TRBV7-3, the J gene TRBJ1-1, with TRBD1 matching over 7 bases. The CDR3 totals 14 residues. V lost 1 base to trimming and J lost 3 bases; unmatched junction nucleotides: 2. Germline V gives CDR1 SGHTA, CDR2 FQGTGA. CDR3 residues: CASSLSDRDTEAFF. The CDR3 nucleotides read TGTGCCAGCAGCTTAAGTGACAGGGACACTGAAGCTTTCTTT.

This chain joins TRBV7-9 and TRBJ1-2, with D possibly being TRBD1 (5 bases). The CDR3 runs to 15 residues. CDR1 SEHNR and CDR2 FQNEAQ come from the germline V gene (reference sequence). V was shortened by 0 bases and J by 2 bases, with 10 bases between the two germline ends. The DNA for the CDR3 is TGTGCCAGCAGCTTAGCTAGCCGGACAAACTATGGCTACACCTTC. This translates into CASSLASRTNYGYTF.

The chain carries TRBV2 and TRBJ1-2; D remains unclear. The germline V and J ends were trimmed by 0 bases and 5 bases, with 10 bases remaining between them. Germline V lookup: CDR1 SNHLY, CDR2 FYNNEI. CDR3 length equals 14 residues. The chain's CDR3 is CASSEAGYRYGYTF. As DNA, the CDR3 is TGTGCCAGCAGTGAAGCCGGGTATAGGTATGGCTACACCTTC.

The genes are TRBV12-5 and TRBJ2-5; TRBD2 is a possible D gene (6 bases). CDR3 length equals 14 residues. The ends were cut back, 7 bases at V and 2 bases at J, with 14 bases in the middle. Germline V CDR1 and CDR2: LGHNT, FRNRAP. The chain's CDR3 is CASVEGSSQETQYF. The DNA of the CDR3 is TGTGCTAGTGTGGAGGGCAGCTCGCAAGAGACCCAGTACTTC.

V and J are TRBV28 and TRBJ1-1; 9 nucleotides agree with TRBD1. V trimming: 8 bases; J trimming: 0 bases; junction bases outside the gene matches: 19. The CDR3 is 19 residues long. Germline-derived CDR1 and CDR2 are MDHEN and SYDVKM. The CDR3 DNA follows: TGTGCCAGCTCCTTTTATTTATTGGGACAGGGTTTTGTGAACACTGAAGCTTTCTTT. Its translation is CASSFYLLGQGFVNTEAFF.

In nucleotides, the CDR3 is TGTGCCAGTAGTATCCATCGGGGGAACACTGAAGCTTTCTTT. This encodes CASSIHRGNTEAFF. The gene calls are TRBV19 and TRBJ1-1; D uncertain. V dropped 3 bases and J dropped 1 base, with 9 bases sitting between them. The CDR3 has 14 residues. Germline loops: CDR1 LNHDA, CDR2 SQIVND (reference sequence).

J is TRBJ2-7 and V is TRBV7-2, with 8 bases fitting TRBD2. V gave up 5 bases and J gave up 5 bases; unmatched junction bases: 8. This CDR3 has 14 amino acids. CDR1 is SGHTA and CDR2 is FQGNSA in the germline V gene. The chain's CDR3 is CASSHTSGGDEQYF. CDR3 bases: TGTGCCAGCAGCCATACGAGCGGGGGAGACGAGCAGTACTTC.

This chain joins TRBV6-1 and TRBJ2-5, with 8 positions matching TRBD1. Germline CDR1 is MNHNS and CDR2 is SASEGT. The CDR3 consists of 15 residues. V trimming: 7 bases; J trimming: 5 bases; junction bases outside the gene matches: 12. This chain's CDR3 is CASNDRGGGLETQYF. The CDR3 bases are TGTGCCAGCAACGACAGGGGTGGGGGTCTGGAGACCCAGTACTTC.

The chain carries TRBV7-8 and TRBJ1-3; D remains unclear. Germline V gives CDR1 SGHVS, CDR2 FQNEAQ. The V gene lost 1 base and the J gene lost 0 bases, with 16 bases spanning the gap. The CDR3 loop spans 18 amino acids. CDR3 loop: CASSLGGDLGSSGNTIYF. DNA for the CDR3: TGTGCCAGCAGCTTAGGGGGAGATCTGGGGAGCTCTGGAAACACCATATATTTT.

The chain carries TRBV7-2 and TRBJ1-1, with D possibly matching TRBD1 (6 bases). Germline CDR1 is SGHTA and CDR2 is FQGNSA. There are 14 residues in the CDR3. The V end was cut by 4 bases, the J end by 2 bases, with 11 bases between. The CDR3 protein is CASSSGVRNTEAFF. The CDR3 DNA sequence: TGTGCCAGCAGCTCAGGGGTCCGAAACACTGAAGCTTTCTTT.

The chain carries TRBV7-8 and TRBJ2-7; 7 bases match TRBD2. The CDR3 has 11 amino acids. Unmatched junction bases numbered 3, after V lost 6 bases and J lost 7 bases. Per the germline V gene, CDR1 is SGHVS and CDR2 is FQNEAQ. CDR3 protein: CASSGRGEQYF. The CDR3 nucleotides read TGTGCCAGCAGTGGGAGGGGAGAGCAGTACTTC.

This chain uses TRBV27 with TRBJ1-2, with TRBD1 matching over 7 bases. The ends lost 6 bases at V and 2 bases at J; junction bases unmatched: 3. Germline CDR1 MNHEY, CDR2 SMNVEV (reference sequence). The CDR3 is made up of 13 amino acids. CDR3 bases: TGTGCCAGCAGCGAGGGACAGAACTATGGCTACACCTTC. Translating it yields CASSEGQNYGYTF.

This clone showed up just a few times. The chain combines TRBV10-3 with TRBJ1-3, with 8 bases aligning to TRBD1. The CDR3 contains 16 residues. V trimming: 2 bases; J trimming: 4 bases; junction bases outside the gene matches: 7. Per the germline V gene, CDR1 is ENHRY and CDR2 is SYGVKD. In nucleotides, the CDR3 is TGTGCCATCAGTGAGCCGCAGGGGGCGCGAGGAAACACCATATATTTT. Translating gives CAISEPQGARGNTIYF.

CDR3 loop: CASSWGDGGYGYTF. CDR3 nucleotides: TGCGCCAGCAGCTGGGGGGACGGAGGCTATGGCTACACCTTC. This chain connects TRBV5-1 to TRBJ1-2, with D maybe TRBD1 (5 bases). The CDR3 totals 14 residues. V was cut by 3 bases and J by 4 bases, with 13 bases left in between. Germline CDR1 is SGHRS and CDR2 is YFSETQ.

This chain's CDR3 is CASSPPRRGGTEAFF. Written as DNA, the CDR3 is TGCGCCAGCTCACCTCCGAGGCGAGGTGGCACTGAAGCTTTCTTT. The gene calls are TRBV5-1 and TRBJ1-1, with no clear D. V lost 7 bases to trimming and J lost 4 bases, with 20 bases between them. This CDR3 spans 15 amino acids. Per germline, CDR1 SGHRS and CDR2 YFSETQ.